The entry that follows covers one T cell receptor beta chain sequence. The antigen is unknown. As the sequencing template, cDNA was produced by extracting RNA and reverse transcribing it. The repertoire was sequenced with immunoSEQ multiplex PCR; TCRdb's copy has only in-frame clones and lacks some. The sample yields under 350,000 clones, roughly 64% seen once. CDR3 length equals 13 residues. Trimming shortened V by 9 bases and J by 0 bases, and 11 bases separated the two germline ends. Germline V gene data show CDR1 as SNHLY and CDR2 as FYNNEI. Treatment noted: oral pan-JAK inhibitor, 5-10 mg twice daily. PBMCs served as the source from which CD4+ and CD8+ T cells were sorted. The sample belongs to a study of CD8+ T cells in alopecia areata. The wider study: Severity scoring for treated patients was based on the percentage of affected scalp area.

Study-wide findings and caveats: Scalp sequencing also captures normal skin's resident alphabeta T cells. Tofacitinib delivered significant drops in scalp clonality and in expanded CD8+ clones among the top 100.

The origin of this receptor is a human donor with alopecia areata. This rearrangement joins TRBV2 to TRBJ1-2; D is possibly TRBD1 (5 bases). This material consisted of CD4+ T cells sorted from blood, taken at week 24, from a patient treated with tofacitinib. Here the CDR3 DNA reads TGTGCCAGTCACAGGAATACTAACTATGGCTACACCTTC. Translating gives CASHRNTNYGYTF.